There are a few counts of the clone carrying this T cell receptor beta chain. The antigen is unknown. The sample is drawn from a study of T-cell memory formation after mild COVID-19. The study, taken as a whole, reports: Chiefly within CM and EM were the contracting CD4+ clones; CD8+ ones were within EMRA.

Trimming left V 2 bases short and J 0 bases short, with 5 bases between. The CDR3 covers 14 residues. In germline, CDR1 is SGHTA, CDR2 FQGNSA. Constant-segment primers served in 5'RACE that generated TCR alpha and TCR beta cDNA libraries bearing sample barcodes and UMIs. TCRdb processed the 5' RACE reads anew with MiXCR; each CDR3 protein has one entry. The sample has around 510,000 distinct CDR3 sequences; about 20% are singletons. The receptor was derived from an adult woman who had mild COVID-19 (a few samples of this study predate the infection). Cell type and time point are not known. The chain has TRBV7-2 and TRBJ1-3; D unresolved. The sequenced material came from PBMCs or a T cell subset sorted from them (not recorded which). CDR3 protein: CASSLRASGNTIYF. As DNA, the CDR3 is TGTGCCAGCAGCTTAAGGGCCTCTGGAAACACCATATATTTT.